This TCR beta chain was found in a study of cytomegalovirus exposure and HLA in healthy donors. Overall study results and limits: There were 164 TCR beta chains listed as cytomegalovirus-associated. TCR beta sequences numbering 16,951 were associated with HLA alleles at 0.05 false discovery rate in a later analysis. HLA-A and HLA-B allele assignments for most subjects were reportedly predicted accurately using TCR beta sequences. Analysis performed later showed TCR beta chains linked to HLA being more clonally expanded than equally common others.

Germline trimming cut 1 base from V and 1 base from J; bases unmatched to any gene: 7. Germline CDR1 SGHAT, CDR2 FQNNGV. This CDR3 is 17 amino acids long. PCR primers comprised 60 Vbeta and 13 Jbeta primers. Generated by immunoSEQ multiplex PCR, the TCRdb table keeps only in-frame clones and is missing some. Among 130,000 or so clones, around 85% were seen once, and the ten largest hold about 6.7%. In regard to this clone: Its antigen is not known.

The sequence derives from a woman aged 25-40 years in good health and CMV-seropositive. Sequencing was performed on PBMCs. The chain combines TRBV11-2 with TRBJ2-5, with 9 bases matching TRBD2. This CDR3 is CASSLGVVAGVQETQYF. CDR3 nucleotide sequence: TGTGCCAGCAGCTTAGGGGTTGTAGCGGGAGTCCAAGAGACCCAGTACTTC.